The 20 T cell receptor beta chains below come from one sample, sequenced in a study of blood T cells in healthy people across ages. A second 7 to 11 cycle PCR used barcoded and J-beta primers. TCRdb itself ran the 5' RACE reads through MiXCR, one entry per CDR3 protein. The data show some 1.7 million distinct CDR3 sequences, with roughly 27% seen just once and approximately 7.7% held by the top ten. The sequenced material came from blood. These receptors came from a woman in her 30s in good health.

The sample holds many counts of this clonotype. The chain recombines TRBV10-3 with TRBJ2-3; tentatively, D is TRBD1 or TRBD2 (5 bases each). The CDR3 covers 16 residues. The V gene lost 0 bases and the J gene lost 4 bases, with 14 bases spanning the gap. Germline CDR1 reads ENHRY; CDR2 reads SYGVKD. CDR3 in amino acids: CAISESKGSSPDTQYF. In nucleotides, the CDR3 is TGTGCCATCAGTGAGTCGAAGGGGAGTTCCCCAGATACGCAGTATTTT.

The chain carries TRBV29-1 and TRBJ2-7; D call uncertain. The V end was cut by 4 bases, the J end by 1 base, with 8 bases between. The CDR3 has 12 residues. CDR1 is SQVTM and CDR2 is ANQGSEA in the germline V gene. The CDR3 bases are TGCAGCGTTGTTATCGAGTCCTACGAGCAGTACTTC. Protein: CSVVIESYEQYF.

This clonotype was counted once. The chain is built from TRBV18 and TRBJ1-5; the match to TRBD1 covers 7 bases. The V segment lost 4 bases and the J segment 5 bases; nucleotides outside the gene matches: 11. The germline V gene encodes CDR1 KGHSH and CDR2 LQKENI. The CDR3 has 16 amino acids. In nucleotides, the CDR3 is TGTGCCAGCTCACTAAGGGACAGAGCACGATATCAGCCCCAGCATTTT. Translating it yields CASSLRDRARYQPQHF. The full variable domain, completed using reference TRBV18 and TRBJ1-5, is NAGVMQNPRHLVRRRGQEARLRCSPMKGHSHVYWYRQLPEEGLKFMVYLQKENIIDESGMPKERFSAEFPKEGPSILRIQQVVRGDSAAYFCASSLRDRARYQPQHFGDGTRLSIL.

This clonotype appeared many times. CDR3 in amino acids: CASRAWGGSYEQYF. DNA for the CDR3: TGTGCCAGCAGGGCATGGGGGGGCTCCTACGAGCAGTACTTC. V usage is TRBV28 and J usage is TRBJ2-7; TRBD2 aligns across 7 bases. The V gene end was trimmed by 6 bases and the J gene end by 0 bases; junction bases not matched to a gene: 5. The CDR3 covers 14 residues. CDR1 and CDR2 (germline): MDHEN, SYDVKM. Looking up the rest from reference TRBV28 and TRBJ2-7 gives the full variable domain: DVKVTQSSRYLVKRTGEKVFLECVQDMDHENMFWYRQDPGLGLRLIYFSYDVKMKEKGDIPEGYSVSREKKERFSLILESASTNQTSMYLCASRAWGGSYEQYFGPGTRLTVT.

The V gene is TRBV7-9, the J gene TRBJ2-7; 8 bases are shared with TRBD2. The V gene end was trimmed by 4 bases and the J gene end by 3 bases; junction bases not matched to a gene: 11. Germline CDR1 is SEHNR and CDR2 is FQNEAQ (reference sequence). This CDR3 has 16 residues. CDR3 in DNA: TGTGCCAGCAGCTCGGCCGCTAGCGGGTTCATCTACGAGCAGTACTTC. It translates to CASSSAASGFIYEQYF.

This clonotype was recorded many times. The chain is built from TRBV27 and TRBJ2-5; 8 nucleotides line up with TRBD1. The junction had 6 bases not matched to a gene; V was cut back by 5 bases and J by 4 bases. CDR1 is MNHEY, CDR2 SMNVEV, per germline (reference sequence). This CDR3 has 14 amino acids. CDR3 region: CASSPRDRRETQYF. In DNA form, the CDR3 reads TGTGCCAGCAGTCCACGGGACAGGAGAGAGACCCAGTACTTC.

In this sample, this clonotype turned up a few times. A read error may produce the germline difference seen at one junction end. V usage is TRBV11-2 and J usage is TRBJ2-5; 10 bases fit TRBD2. The CDR3 totals 16 residues. Germline V gene data show CDR1 as SGHAT and CDR2 as FQNNGV. The CDR3 reads CASTRGSSGSVGTQYF. CDR3 nucleotides: TGCGCCAGCACCCGAGGGTCTAGCGGGAGCGTTGGGACCCAGTACTTC.

With respect to this clonotype: At one end the junction does not follow the germline gene, possibly because of a read error. The rearrangement joins TRBV12-3 or TRBV12-4 to TRBJ2-3, with D possibly matching TRBD1 (5 bases). The CDR3 extends over 12 amino acids. The CDR3 bases are TGTACCAGCAGTGACAGCGCAGATACGCAGTATTTT. The encoded protein is CTSSDSADTQYF.

The chain joins TRBV6-2 or TRBV6-3 to TRBJ2-7; D gene unclear. The CDR3 length is 14 residues. Germline-derived CDR1 and CDR2 are MNHEY and SVGEGT. Between the trimmed V and J ends, which lost 3 bases and 6 bases, there was a span of 15 bases. CDR3 nucleotide sequence: TGTGCCAGCAGTTATAGGCCCCTTTCACGCGAGCAGTACTTC. As protein: CASSYRPLSREQYF.

The rearrangement uses TRBV12-3 or TRBV12-4 and TRBJ1-4; D is unclear. The CDR3 has 15 amino acids. With 8 bases removed from V and 6 bases from J, the gap between germline ends came to 19 bases. CDR3 DNA: TGTGCCAGCCGTTCCCACAGAGGCCTTGATGAAAAACTGTTTTTT. Its translation is CASRSHRGLDEKLFF.

This clonotype appeared a few times. The V and J genes are TRBV5-1 and TRBJ2-1; TRBD1 agrees at 7 bases. Germline CDR1 SGHRS, CDR2 YFSETQ. V lost 4 bases, J lost 12 bases, and 13 bases stayed unmatched. The CDR3 runs to 14 residues. The CDR3 nucleotides read TGCGCCAGCAGCCAGGGGGTATCTACAATGAGGCAGTTCTTC. It specifies CASSQGVSTMRQFF.

This clonotype was seen at least ten times. The rearrangement links TRBV27 to TRBJ2-1, with D perhaps matching TRBD1 or TRBD2 (5 bases each). Germline V gives CDR1 MNHEY, CDR2 SMNVEV (reference sequence). The V end lost 6 bases, the J end lost 2 bases, and 11 bases lay between the germline ends. The CDR3 is 14 residues long. The CDR3 reads CASSLGRTYNEQFF. The CDR3 coding sequence is TGTGCCAGCAGCTTGGGACGCACCTACAATGAGCAGTTCTTC.

In this sample, this clonotype turned up a few times. The CDR3 DNA sequence: TGTGCCAGCAGCTTGGATGGGTCTTTACCAGAGACCCAGTACTTC. Amino acids: CASSLDGSLPETQYF. The rearrangement links TRBV5-5 to TRBJ2-5; D is unresolved. With 0 bases removed from V and 4 bases from J, the gap between germline ends came to 13 bases. CDR1 is SGHKS and CDR2 is YYEKEE in the germline V gene (reference sequence). The CDR3 extends over 15 amino acids. The full variable domain, with the rest looked up from reference TRBV5-5 and TRBJ2-5, is DAGVTQSPTHLIKTRGQQVTLRCSPISGHKSVSWYQQVLGQGPQFIFQYYEKEERGRGNFPDRFSARQFPNYSSELNVNALLLGDSALYLCASSLDGSLPETQYFGPGTRLLVL.

This clonotype was seen only a few times. The chain employs TRBV12-3 or TRBV12-4 and TRBJ2-1, with D perhaps matching TRBD2 (6 bases). The V end was cut by 5 bases, the J end by 2 bases, with 13 bases between. CDR3 length equals 15 residues. The CDR3 sequence is CASSTGGRPYNEQFF. The CDR3 nucleotides are TGTGCCAGCAGTACCGGAGGGCGACCCTACAATGAGCAGTTCTTC.

The chain is built from TRBV15 and TRBJ1-1, with D tentatively TRBD1 (6 bases). V was cut by 3 bases and J by 2 bases, with 13 bases left in between. The CDR3 runs 15 residues. Germline V gene data show CDR1 as LNHNV and CDR2 as YYDKDF (reference sequence). The CDR3 here is CATSSSRGPNTEAFF. The CDR3 nucleotides read TGTGCCACCAGCAGTTCCCGGGGGCCAAACACTGAAGCTTTCTTT.

The table lists this clonotype with many counts. This chain connects TRBV28 to TRBJ1-1, with TRBD1 identical over 7 bases. Germline assignment: CDR1 MDHEN and CDR2 SYDVKM. Trimming cost V 5 bases and J 4 bases; bases outside gene matches: 10. The CDR3 loop spans 15 amino acids. The CDR3 nucleotides are TGTGCCAGCAGTCTATCAGGGGGGGGCGGCACTGAAGCTTTCTTT. Its translation: CASSLSGGGGTEAFF.

The V gene is TRBV10-3, the J gene TRBJ2-3; 9 bases are a match to TRBD1. Germline V gene lookup returns CDR1 ENHRY and CDR2 SYGVKD. Trimming at V came to 6 bases and at J to 5 bases, leaving 3 bases not matched to a gene. The length of the CDR3 is 13 residues. The CDR3 loop reads CAISPGQGDTQYF. The CDR3 nucleotides read TGTGCCATCAGCCCGGGACAGGGAGATACGCAGTATTTT.

This clonotype came up many times. The chain is built from TRBV29-1 and TRBJ2-7; 8 bases map to TRBD2. The trim removed 3 bases at V and 3 bases at J, leaving 13 bases unmatched. The germline gives CDR1 SQVTM, CDR2 ANQGSEA. This CDR3 comprises 16 residues. CDR3 nucleotides: TGCAGCGTTGACCGGGACAACGGGGGGGCCCTCTACGAGCAGTACTTC. Its protein product is CSVDRDNGGALYEQYF.

In this sample, this clonotype turned up many times. This chain joins TRBV27 and TRBJ2-4, with 7 bases aligning to TRBD2. CDR1 is MNHEY, CDR2 SMNVEV, per germline (reference sequence). The CDR3 length is 14 residues. V lost 5 bases, J lost 6 bases, and 7 bases stayed unmatched. The CDR3, as DNA: TGTGCCAGCAGTCCGGGACTACCGGGAAACATTCAGTACTTC. Encoded protein: CASSPGLPGNIQYF.

This clonotype was seen only a few times. V gene TRBV12-3 or TRBV12-4 combines with J gene TRBJ1-4, with a tentative D call TRBD1 (6 bases). The CDR3 is made up of 17 amino acids. V gave up 7 bases and J gave up 4 bases, with 22 bases separating them. CDR3 nucleotide sequence: TGTGCCAGCACCCCTGGGGGGGCGCTGGGTTTTAATGAAAAACTGTTTTTT. It translates to CASTPGGALGFNEKLFF.